The 20 T cell receptor beta chains below come from one sample, sequenced in a study of blood T cell repertoires in COVID-19. Assay used: immunoSEQ multiplex PCR; TCRdb lists only in-frame clones, some missing. The sample includes 200,000 to 250,000 clones, 70% to 90% of them seen just once. The source material was peripheral blood. The receptor set was obtained from a woman in her sixties or seventies with COVID-19, enrolled during active disease.

The chain joins TRBV3-1 (or the pseudogene TRBV3-2) to TRBJ2-3; 7 bases match TRBD2. CDR3 length equals 14 residues. V shed 4 bases, J shed 1 base, and the junction held 2 bases outside the gene matches. Germline loops: CDR1 LGHDT, CDR2 YNNKEL (reference sequence). The CDR3: CASSLAGGTDTQYF. The CDR3 coding sequence is TGTGCCAGCAGCCTGGCGGGGGGCACAGATACGCAGTATTTT.

This clone has only a few counts. The chain is built from TRBV29-1 and TRBJ1-1; D call uncertain. Trimming shortened V by 0 bases and J by 8 bases, and 13 bases separated the two germline ends. This CDR3 is 13 amino acids long. The germline V gene encodes CDR1 SQVTM and CDR2 ANQGSEA. CDR3 in amino acids: CSVEDMVAGEAFF. CDR3 bases: TGCAGCGTTGAAGATATGGTAGCCGGAGAAGCTTTCTTT. The full variable domain, completed using reference TRBV29-1 and TRBJ1-1, is SAVISQKPSRDICQRGTSLTIQCQVDSQVTMMFWYRQQPGQSLTLIATANQGSEATYESGFVIDKFPISRPNLTFSTLTVSNMSPEDSSIYLCSVEDMVAGEAFFGQGTRLTVV.

V and J are TRBV25-1 and TRBJ1-1, with no clear D. Germline V gives CDR1 MGHDK, CDR2 SYGVNS. V was clipped by 5 bases and J by 0 bases, with 4 bases between them. This CDR3 has 12 residues. DNA of the CDR3: TGTGCCAGCAGTTATTTGAACACTGAAGCTTTCTTT. Amino acids: CASSYLNTEAFF.

The rearrangement joins TRBV3-1 (or the pseudogene TRBV3-2) to TRBJ1-2; no definite D call. This CDR3 is 14 amino acids long. V lost 0 bases and J 4 bases, leaving 9 bases between the germline ends. The germline gives CDR1 LGHDT, CDR2 YNNKEL (reference sequence). The CDR3 is CASSQDHRSYGYTF. The CDR3 nucleotides read TGTGCCAGCAGCCAAGATCACAGAAGCTATGGCTACACCTTC.

The chain combines TRBV4-2 with TRBJ1-5; the match to TRBD1 covers 8 bases. CDR3 length: 16 amino acids. J was trimmed by 2 bases and V by 0 bases; bases with no gene match: 3. From germline, CDR1 is LGHNA and CDR2 YNFKEQ. CDR3 sequence (DNA): TGTGCCAGCAGCCAAGAATCGGGACAGGGCAATCAGCCCCAGCATTTT. Translated: CASSQESGQGNQPQHF.

V usage is TRBV4-3 and J usage is TRBJ2-1; no definite D call. CDR3 length: 18 amino acids. Trimming removed 0 bases from V and 2 bases from J, with 17 bases in between. Germline V lookup: CDR1 LGHNA, CDR2 YSLEER. The CDR3 protein is CASSQDPVAQITYNEQFF. The CDR3 DNA reads TGCGCCAGCAGCCAAGATCCCGTGGCACAGATCACCTACAATGAGCAGTTCTTC.

J is TRBJ2-5 and V is TRBV2; 8 bases agree with TRBD1. Germline loops: CDR1 SNHLY, CDR2 FYNNEI. The CDR3 has 15 residues. With V trimmed by 5 bases and J by 5 bases, 10 bases remained unmatched. Here the CDR3 DNA reads TGTGCCAGCAGTCCTCCTGACAGGGGCGGGGAGACCCAGTACTTC. Amino acids: CASSPPDRGGETQYF.

The V and J genes are TRBV28 and TRBJ2-7; D is unresolved. The ends were cut back, 1 base at V and 4 bases at J, with 5 bases in the middle. The CDR3 is 12 amino acids. The germline V gene has CDR1 MDHEN and CDR2 SYDVKM. The CDR3 sequence is CASSLLRYEQYF. CDR3 bases: TGTGCCAGCAGTTTATTGAGATACGAGCAGTACTTC.

The rearrangement links TRBV5-5 to TRBJ2-1; D might be TRBD2 (6 bases). With 4 bases removed from V and 0 bases from J, the gap between germline ends came to 11 bases. The CDR3 loop spans 15 amino acids. The V gene's germline CDR1 is SGHKS and CDR2 YYEKEE (reference sequence). CDR3 DNA: TGTGCCAGCAGCCAAATCGGGAGCTCCTACAATGAGCAGTTCTTC. Protein product: CASSQIGSSYNEQFF. The full variable domain, rest sourced from reference TRBV5-5 and TRBJ2-1, is DAGVTQSPTHLIKTRGQQVTLRCSPISGHKSVSWYQQVLGQGPQFIFQYYEKEERGRGNFPDRFSARQFPNYSSELNVNALLLGDSALYLCASSQIGSSYNEQFFGPGTRLTVL.

The J gene is TRBJ1-6, the V gene TRBV9; no firm D call. Germline V gives CDR1 SGDLS, CDR2 YYNGEE. The CDR3 loop spans 13 amino acids. Trimming took 2 bases from V and 13 from J, leaving 13 bases between them. The CDR3 region is CASSVRPPIPLHF. Written as DNA, the CDR3 is TGTGCCAGCAGCGTGCGGCCCCCAATCCCCCTCCACTTT.

The chain uses TRBV10-3 and TRBJ2-6, with D maybe TRBD1 (5 bases). The CDR3 runs to 15 residues. Deletions cut 2 bases from V and 2 bases from J, with 7 bases between. Germline CDR1 ENHRY, CDR2 SYGVKD. The DNA of the CDR3 is TGTGCCATCAGTGAGGGGGCAGCTGGGGCCAACGTCCTGACTTTC. Translating gives CAISEGAAGANVLTF.

This clone showed up just once. The V call is TRBV2, the J call TRBJ1-6; D is unclear. This CDR3 is built from 13 residues. CDR1 and CDR2 (germline): SNHLY, FYNNEI. V dropped 4 bases and J dropped 7 bases, with 8 bases sitting between them. The DNA of the CDR3 is TGTGCCAGCAGTGGAAATGAGAATTCACCCCTCCACTTT. Residues: CASSGNENSPLHF.

The chain employs TRBV28 and TRBJ2-1, with 9 bases fitting TRBD1. Germline V CDR1 and CDR2: MDHEN, SYDVKM. This CDR3 is built from 15 residues. After removal of 10 bases from V and 8 bases from J, the junction contained 15 bases not matched to a gene. The CDR3 region is CAIKDRDRVSDEQFF. The DNA for the CDR3 is TGTGCCATCAAGGACCGGGACAGGGTCAGCGATGAGCAGTTCTTC.

The V call is TRBV4-1, the J call TRBJ1-1; perhaps TRBD1 as D (5 bases). The germline gives CDR1 MGHRA, CDR2 YSYEKL. The CDR3 covers 14 residues. Trimming cost V 3 bases and J 5 bases, with 13 bases left between them. CDR3 bases: TGCGCCAGCAGCCACGCCGACAGACCTACTGAAGCTTTCTTT. Translation gives CASSHADRPTEAFF.

The rearrangement uses TRBV6-5 and TRBJ1-1, with a possible D match to TRBD1 (5 bases). V was pared by 5 bases and J by 7 bases, with 20 bases between. The CDR3 runs to 15 residues. Germline lookup yields CDR1 MNHEY and CDR2 SVGAGI. CDR3 amino acids: CASSPSRTDSGEAFF. CDR3 in DNA: TGTGCCAGCAGTCCCTCTCGGACCGACAGTGGTGAAGCTTTCTTT.

A word on this clone: The same CDR3 arises from other DNA sequences in this sample as well. V and J are TRBV11-3 and TRBJ2-1; 14 bases are shared with TRBD2. This CDR3 is built from 15 residues. Trimming at V came to 4 bases and at J to 8 bases, leaving 4 bases not matched to a gene. Germline values: CDR1 SGHNT, CDR2 YENEEA. DNA of the CDR3: TGTGCCAGCAGCTCGGGACTAGCGGGAGTCCATGAGCAGTTCTTC. Protein: CASSSGLAGVHEQFF.

This rearrangement joins TRBV6-2 or TRBV6-3 to TRBJ2-5; D is possibly TRBD2 (5 bases). The germline CDR1 and CDR2 sequences are MNHEY and SVGEGT. CDR3 length: 15 residues. Trimming cost V 6 bases and J 2 bases, with 16 bases left between them. CDR3 coding DNA: TGTGCCAGCAGCCCCAGGAACAGCGGACAAGAGACCCAGTACTTC. Translating gives CASSPRNSGQETQYF.

This clone was counted a single time. J is TRBJ1-6 and V is TRBV30; D possibly corresponds to TRBD1 (5 bases). This CDR3 comprises 11 residues. CDR1 and CDR2 from the germline V gene are GTSNPN and SVGIG (reference sequence). V lost 7 bases, J lost 12 bases, and 13 bases lay in between. The CDR3 bases are TGTGCCTCCTCCTGGGGGGTACCCCTCCACTTT. This gives the protein CASSWGVPLHF.

This clone was observed once. The J gene is TRBJ1-5, the V gene TRBV4-1; the D is unclear. CDR3 size: 13 residues. Germline-derived CDR1 and CDR2 are MGHRA and YSYEKL. Trimming cost V 6 bases and J 9 bases, with 15 bases left between them. CDR3 region: CASSLSPGRPQHF. The CDR3 DNA follows: TGCGCCAGCAGTCTATCCCCGGGGAGGCCCCAGCATTTT.

The CDR3 sequence is CATSGPLRGTPTDTQYF. CDR3 sequence (DNA): TGTGCCACCAGTGGCCCCCTCAGAGGCACCCCCACAGATACGCAGTATTTT. The chain recombines TRBV24-1 with TRBJ2-3, with D unclear. Germline CDR1 is KGHDR and CDR2 is SFDVKD. V dropped 5 bases and J dropped 2 bases, with 19 bases sitting between them. The CDR3 spans 17 residues.